These T cell receptor beta chains were read from a single sample in a study of somatic mutations in cytotoxic T cells in rheumatoid arthritis. The repertoire was sequenced with immunoSEQ multiplex PCR; TCRdb's copy has only in-frame clones and lacks some. The sample lists about 18,000 clones, 73% seen once, with roughly a fifth in the top ten. The sample comprised CD8+ T cells sorted from blood. The receptors derive from an older woman in good health. CDR3s include the opening cysteine and the closing phenylalanine or tryptophan. Each record gives: clone size, V gene, D gene, J gene, CDR3 DNA, CDR3 protein. A D gene is named only where the DNA matches it firmly. Clone size is given for some rows only: seen once, a few or many times, or a class if the clone is expanded.

size: few; V: TRBV11-2; D: -; J: TRBJ1-1; DNA: TGTGCCAGCAGCTTAAAAGGGCCGAACACTGAAGCTTTCTTT; CDR3: CASSLKGPNTEAFF
size: -; V: TRBV29-1; D: TRBD2; J: TRBJ2-5; DNA: TGCAGCGTTGAGGGACTAGCGGGAGTATTGGAGACCCAGTACTTC; CDR3: CSVEGLAGVLETQYF
size: -; V: TRBV4-1; D: -; J: TRBJ1-1; DNA: TGCGCCAGCAGCCCCGGAGAGGGGGCTTTCTTT; CDR3: CASSPGEGAFF
size: few; V: TRBV6-1; D: -; J: TRBJ1-1; DNA: TGTGCCAGCAGGGCAGGCCCTGAGGGGACTGAAGCTTTCTTT; CDR3: CASRAGPEGTEAFF
size: -; V: TRBV6-5; D: -; J: TRBJ1-1; DNA: TGTGCCAGCAGTTACGGCGGGAACACTGAAGCTTTCTTT; CDR3: CASSYGGNTEAFF
size: -; V: TRBV7-2; D: -; J: TRBJ2-7; DNA: TGTGCCAGCAGCCCCACATCCTTCGGCAGGGTGAGCTACGAGCAGTACTTC; CDR3: CASSPTSFGRVSYEQYF
size: -; V: TRBV6-5; D: -; J: TRBJ1-1; DNA: TGTGCCAGCAGTCCCCGGGAGGGACCGAACACTGAAGCTTTCTTT; CDR3: CASSPREGPNTEAFF
size: -; V: TRBV7-9; D: -; J: TRBJ2-7; DNA: TGTGCCAGCAGCGTGGGACGATACGAGCAGTACTTC; CDR3: CASSVGRYEQYF
size: -; V: TRBV10-3; D: -; J: TRBJ1-1; DNA: TGTGCCATGGCCTTACAGGAGAACACTGAAGCTTTCTTT; CDR3: CAMALQENTEAFF
size: -; V: TRBV11-2; D: -; J: TRBJ2-1; DNA: TGTGCCAGCAGCTTAGTTGGAGGGGGCAATGAGCAGTTCTTC; CDR3: CASSLVGGGNEQFF
size: -; V: TRBV9; D: -; J: TRBJ1-2; DNA: TGTGCCAGCAGCGCCTCCCCCCTCGGGGGCCCTTATGGCTACACCTTC; CDR3: CASSASPLGGPYGYTF
size: -; V: TRBV7-6; D: -; J: TRBJ2-1; DNA: TGTGCCAGCAGTTTCACACCCGAGGGCAATGAGCAGTTCTTC; CDR3: CASSFTPEGNEQFF
size: -; V: TRBV6-1; D: -; J: TRBJ1-5; DNA: TGTGCCAGCAGTGATGGGCAGGGAAGTCAGCCCCAGCATTTT; CDR3: CASSDGQGSQPQHF
size: -; V: TRBV6-1; D: -; J: TRBJ1-1; DNA: TGTGCCAGCAATAGGGGGACTGAAGCTTTCTTT; CDR3: CASNRGTEAFF
size: -; V: TRBV6-5; D: -; J: TRBJ2-7; DNA: TGTGCCAGCAGTTACGGGACCTACGAGCAGTACTTC; CDR3: CASSYGTYEQYF
size: -; V: TRBV7-9; D: TRBD1; J: TRBJ1-1; DNA: TGTGCCAGCAGCTTGGACAGGGCGGAAGCTTTCTTT; CDR3: CASSLDRAEAFF
size: -; V: TRBV7-6; D: -; J: TRBJ1-4; DNA: TGTGCCAGCGCTTCGGCAGGGGTGGATGAAAAACTGTTTTTT; CDR3: CASASAGVDEKLFF
size: -; V: TRBV9; D: -; J: TRBJ2-1; DNA: TGTGCCAGCAGCCAACGGACGGGGAGCTCCTACAATGAGCAGTTCTTC; CDR3: CASSQRTGSSYNEQFF
size: -; V: TRBV10-3; D: -; J: TRBJ2-7; DNA: TGTGCCATCAGTGGTGGGGACGAGCAGTACTTC; CDR3: CAISGGDEQYF
size: -; V: TRBV5-6; D: TRBD1; J: TRBJ2-1; DNA: TGTGCCAGCAGCATGACAGGGAACTACAATGAGCAGTTCTTC; CDR3: CASSMTGNYNEQFF
size: few; V: TRBV2; D: -; J: TRBJ1-1; DNA: TGTGCCAGCAGTGAAGACAGCATGAACACTGAAGCTTTCTTT; CDR3: CASSEDSMNTEAFF
size: -; V: TRBV5-4; D: -; J: TRBJ1-1; DNA: TGTGCCAGCAGCCCTCGAGGCCAGGGGAGTGGTGAAGCTTTCTTT; CDR3: CASSPRGQGSGEAFF
size: -; V: TRBV5-4; D: -; J: TRBJ2-7; DNA: TGTGCCAGCAGCTGGAATGAGAGGCCCCCCTACGAGCAGTACTTC; CDR3: CASSWNERPPYEQYF
size: medium-sized; V: TRBV15; D: -; J: TRBJ1-5; DNA: TGTGCCACCCGCGGGGGGGGCGCTTATCAGCCCCAGCATTTT; CDR3: CATRGGGAYQPQHF
size: -; V: TRBV19; D: -; J: TRBJ1-2; DNA: TGTGCCAGTAGTATAGCCGGTGACACCCGGGAGGGCTACACCTTC; CDR3: CASSIAGDTREGYTF